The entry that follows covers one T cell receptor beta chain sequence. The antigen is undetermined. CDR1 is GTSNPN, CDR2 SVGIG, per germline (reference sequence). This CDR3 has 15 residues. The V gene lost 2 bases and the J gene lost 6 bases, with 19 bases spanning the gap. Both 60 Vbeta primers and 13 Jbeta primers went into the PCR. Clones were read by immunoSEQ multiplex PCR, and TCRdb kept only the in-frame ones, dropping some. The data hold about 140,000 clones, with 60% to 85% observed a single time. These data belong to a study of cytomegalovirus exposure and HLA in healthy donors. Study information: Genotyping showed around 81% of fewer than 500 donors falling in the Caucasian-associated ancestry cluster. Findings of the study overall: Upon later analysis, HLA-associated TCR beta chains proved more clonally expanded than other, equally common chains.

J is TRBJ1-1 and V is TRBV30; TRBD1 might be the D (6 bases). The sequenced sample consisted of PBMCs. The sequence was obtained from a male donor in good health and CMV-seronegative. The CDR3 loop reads CAWSLTGRGGAEAFF. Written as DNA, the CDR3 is TGTGCCTGGAGTCTGACAGGCCGAGGGGGTGCTGAAGCTTTCTTT.